This T cell receptor (beta chain) originates from a study of blood T cells in healthy people across ages. In the study overall: The template switching approach captured approximately one barcoded beta molecule for every two T cells. Study-level findings and limits: The recorded TCR beta diversity per million T cells decreased in a roughly linear manner with age. Estimated diversity, derived from one million T cells, was regarded as an underestimate.

A sample-barcoded 5' primer and a J-beta primer mix were used in a second PCR of about 7 to 11 cycles. TCRdb itself ran the 5' RACE reads through MiXCR, one entry per CDR3 protein. The sample records approximately 1.5 million distinct CDR3 sequences, 42% being singletons. Germline V lookup: CDR1 DFQATT, CDR2 SNEGSKA (reference sequence). This CDR3 region has 13 residues. V was cut by 6 bases and J by 5 bases, with 16 bases left in between. In this sample, this clonotype turned up a few times. Antigen unknown. The material sequenced was blood. This clonotype was obtained from a woman aged 18-29 years in good health. The chain is built from TRBV20-1 and TRBJ1-1, with D possibly matching TRBD1 (6 bases). The CDR3, as DNA: TGCAGTGCCTGGGGGCAATGGGGGACTGAAGCTTTCTTT. Its translation: CSAWGQWGTEAFF.